The subject of this entry is one TCR beta chain. The record originates from a study of shared clonotypes between healthy human individuals. Some clones are missing from TCRdb's copy, which holds only in-frame ones; the method was immunoSEQ multiplex PCR. The sample lists some 2.3 million clones; approximately 95% were seen once. The CDR3 covers 18 residues. Sequencing used naive CD4+ T cells from PBMCs. Documented subset: CD45RA+ positively selected. This TCR came from a man aged 18 to 29 in good health. Some clones in this sample may be carry-over from other donors' samples. The chain employs TRBV12-2 and TRBJ2-7; the D call in the table, TRBD2, was not verified against the DNA. TRBV12-2 is termed a pseudogene. For the CDR3, the DNA is TGTGCAAGTCGCTTACGCCTCCCGCCCGGGGGGCAGGACTACGAGCAGTACTTC. This codes for CASRLRLPPGGQDYEQYF.